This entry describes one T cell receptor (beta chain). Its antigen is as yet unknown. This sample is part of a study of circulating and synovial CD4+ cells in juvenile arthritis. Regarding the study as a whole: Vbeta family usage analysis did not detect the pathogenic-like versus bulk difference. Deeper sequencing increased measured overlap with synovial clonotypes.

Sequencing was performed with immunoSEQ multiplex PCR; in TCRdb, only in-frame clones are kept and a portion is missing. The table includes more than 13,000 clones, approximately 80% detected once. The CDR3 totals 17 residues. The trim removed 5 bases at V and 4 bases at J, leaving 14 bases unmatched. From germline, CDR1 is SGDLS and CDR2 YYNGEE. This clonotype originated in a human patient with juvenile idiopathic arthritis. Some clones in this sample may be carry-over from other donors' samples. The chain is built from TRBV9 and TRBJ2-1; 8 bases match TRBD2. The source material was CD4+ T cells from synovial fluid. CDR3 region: CASSRGVTSGYYNEQFF. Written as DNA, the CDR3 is TGTGCCAGCAGTAGGGGGGTTACTAGCGGATATTACAATGAGCAGTTCTTC. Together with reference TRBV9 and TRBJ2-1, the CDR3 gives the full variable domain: DSGVTQTPKHLITATGQRVTLRCSPRSGDLSVYWYQQSLDQGLQFLIQYYNGEERAKGNILERFSAQQFPDLHSELNLSSLELGDSALYFCASSRGVTSGYYNEQFFGPGTRLTVL.